The rows below give T cell receptor beta chains drawn from one sample of a study of T cells after yellow fever vaccination. TCRdb ran MiXCR on the 5' RACE reads and lists one entry per CDR3 protein. The repertoire consists of about 340,000 distinct CDR3 sequences, with approximately 9% occurring once and the leading ten covering roughly 17%. The sample consisted of PBMCs, taken on the day of the first yellow fever vaccination. All receptors derive from a man in his late teens or twenties who received the YFV17D yellow fever vaccine. CDR3s include the opening cysteine and the closing phenylalanine or tryptophan. The order of the fields is V gene, CDR3 length, clone size, J gene, D gene, CDR3 DNA, CDR3 protein. D genes are given only for firm matches. The size entry is marked missing in some rows and otherwise reads once, few, many or a size class.

TRBV5-5	16	few	TRBJ1-6	TRBD1	TGTGCCAGCAGCCCTCAGGGGGTTCTTGCATATTCACCCCTCCACTTT	CASSPQGVLAYSPLHF
TRBV24-1	16	few	TRBJ2-5	-	TGTGCCACCAGTGATCCAGGGACGGGCAGCCAAGAGACCCAGTACTTC	CATSDPGTGSQETQYF
TRBV5-1	18	-	TRBJ2-3	-	TGCGCCAGCAGCTTTCGGTTTCAAGGGACCCCCGTGGCAGATACGCAGTATTTT	CASSFRFQGTPVADTQYF
TRBV6-5	16	-	TRBJ1-1	TRBD1	TGTGCCAGCAGACGGACAGGGGAAGGGGGGAACACTGAAGCTTTCTTT	CASRRTGEGGNTEAFF
TRBV11-2	14	few	TRBJ1-2	TRBD1	TGTGCCAGCAGCCGGGACAGGGTTGGTTATGGCTACACCTTC	CASSRDRVGYGYTF
TRBV4-1	14	-	TRBJ2-5	TRBD1	TGCGCCAGCAGCCAAAGGGACAGTTGGGAGACCCAGTACTTC	CASSQRDSWETQYF
TRBV10-3	14	few	TRBJ1-1	TRBD1	TGTGCCATCAGTTTGGGACAGCCAAACACTGAAGCTTTCTTT	CAISLGQPNTEAFF
TRBV9	13	few	TRBJ2-5	-	TGTGCCAGCAGCCGACGGCCCCAAGAGACCCAGTACTTC	CASSRRPQETQYF
TRBV7-9	11	-	TRBJ2-3	-	TGTGCCAGCAGCTCCCGCTACACGCAGTATTTT	CASSSRYTQYF
TRBV5-1	15	many	TRBJ2-2	-	TGCGCCAGCAGCGATGCCCTACGAACCACCGGGGAGCTGTTTTTT	CASSDALRTTGELFF
TRBV12-5	14	-	TRBJ1-3	-	TGTGCTAGTGGTTTCGGGGTTTCTGGAAACACCATATATTTT	CASGFGVSGNTIYF
TRBV10-2	12	-	TRBJ2-5	-	TGCGCCAGCAGCGAACAAAAAGAGACCCAGTACTTC	CASSEQKETQYF
TRBV7-7	14	many	TRBJ2-2	-	TGTGCTAGCAGCAAACAGGAACTCACCGGGGAGCTGTTTTTT	CASSKQELTGELFF
TRBV7-3	14	-	TRBJ2-3	-	TGTGCCAGCAGCTCCCCGGCCGAGCGGAAAACGCAGTATTTT	CASSSPAERKTQYF
TRBV20-1	14	few	TRBJ2-7	-	TGCAGTGCTAGGTCGGGGATACTCTCCTACGAGCAGTACTTC	CSARSGILSYEQYF
TRBV7-2	15	-	TRBJ2-2	-	TGTGCCAGCAGCTTACACAATCAAAGGTCCGGGGAGCTGTTTTTT	CASSLHNQRSGELFF
TRBV19	14	few	TRBJ1-1	TRBD1	TGTGCCAGTGCCACAGGGGAAGGAGACACTGAAGCTTTCTTT	CASATGEGDTEAFF
TRBV10-3	15	once	TRBJ1-4	-	TGTGCCATCAGTGACGCCCTCCCGGGGGGCAAAAAACTGTTTTTT	CAISDALPGGKKLFF
TRBV24-1	15	few	TRBJ2-1	-	TGTGCCACCAGTGACTCACGGGCTGGAGACAATGAGCAGTTCTTC	CATSDSRAGDNEQFF
TRBV7-3	13	-	TRBJ2-1	-	TGTGCCAGCAGCCAAATCCCCCACAATGAGCAGTTCTTC	CASSQIPHNEQFF